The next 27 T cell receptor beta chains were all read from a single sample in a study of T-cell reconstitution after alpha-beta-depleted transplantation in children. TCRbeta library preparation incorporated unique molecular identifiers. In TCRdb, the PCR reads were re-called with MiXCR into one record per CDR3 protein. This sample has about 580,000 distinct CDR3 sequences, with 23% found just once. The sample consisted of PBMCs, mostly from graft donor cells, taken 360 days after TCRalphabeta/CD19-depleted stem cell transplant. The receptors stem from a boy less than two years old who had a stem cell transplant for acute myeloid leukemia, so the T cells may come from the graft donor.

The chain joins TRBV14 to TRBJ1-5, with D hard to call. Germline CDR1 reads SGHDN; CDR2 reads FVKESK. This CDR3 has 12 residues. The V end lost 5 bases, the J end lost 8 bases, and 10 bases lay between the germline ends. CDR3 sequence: CASSKSMKPQHF. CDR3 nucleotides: TGTGCCAGCAGCAAAAGTATGAAGCCCCAGCATTTT.

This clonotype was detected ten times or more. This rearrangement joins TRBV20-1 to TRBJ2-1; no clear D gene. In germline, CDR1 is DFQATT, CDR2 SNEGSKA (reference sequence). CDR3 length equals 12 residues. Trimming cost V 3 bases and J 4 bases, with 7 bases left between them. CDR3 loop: CSASPPYNEQFF. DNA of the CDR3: TGCAGTGCTAGCCCCCCTTACAATGAGCAGTTCTTC.

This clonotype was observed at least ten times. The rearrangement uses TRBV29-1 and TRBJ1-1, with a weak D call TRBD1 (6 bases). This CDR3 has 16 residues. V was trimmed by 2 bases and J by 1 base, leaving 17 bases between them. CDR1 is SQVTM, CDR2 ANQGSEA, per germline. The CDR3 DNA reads TGCAGCGTTGAAAAACAGGGAAACCTGAAGAACACTGAAGCTTTCTTT. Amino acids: CSVEKQGNLKNTEAFF.

The CDR3 region is CAITPSRSYEQYF. The CDR3 DNA is TGTGCCATCACTCCTAGCAGGTCCTACGAGCAGTACTTC. This sequence joins TRBV10-3 and TRBJ2-7; D might be TRBD2 (5 bases). From germline, CDR1 is ENHRY and CDR2 SYGVKD. Trimming removed 7 bases from V and 1 base from J, with 11 bases in between. The CDR3 has 13 residues.

The DNA for the CDR3 is TGTGCCAGCAGTTTAGTTTCGTTGGGAGCTGAGACCCAGTACTTC. Its protein product is CASSLVSLGAETQYF. The chain is built from TRBV12-3 or TRBV12-4 and TRBJ2-5; a weak D match, TRBD2 (5 bases). The V gene lost 1 base and the J gene lost 5 bases, with 14 bases spanning the gap. The CDR3 is 15 residues long.

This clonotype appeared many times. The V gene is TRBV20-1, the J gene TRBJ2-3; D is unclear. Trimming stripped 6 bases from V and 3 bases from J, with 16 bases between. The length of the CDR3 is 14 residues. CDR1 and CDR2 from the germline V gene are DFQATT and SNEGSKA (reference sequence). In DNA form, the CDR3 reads TGCAGTGCCGAGGCCCCCCCTCTGACAGATACGCAGTATTTT. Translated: CSAEAPPLTDTQYF.

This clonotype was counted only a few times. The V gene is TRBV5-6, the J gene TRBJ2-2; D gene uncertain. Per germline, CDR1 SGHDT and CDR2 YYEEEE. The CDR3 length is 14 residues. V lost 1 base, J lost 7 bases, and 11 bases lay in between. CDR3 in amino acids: CASSLTPASGELFF. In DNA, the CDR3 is TGTGCCAGCAGCTTGACTCCGGCGAGCGGGGAGCTGTTTTTT.

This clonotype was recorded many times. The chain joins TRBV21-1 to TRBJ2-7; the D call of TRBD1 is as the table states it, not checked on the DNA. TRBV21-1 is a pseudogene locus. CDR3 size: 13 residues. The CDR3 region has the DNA TGTGCCAGCAGCAAAGGTGGGACCTACGAGCAGTACTTC. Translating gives CASSKGGTYEQYF.

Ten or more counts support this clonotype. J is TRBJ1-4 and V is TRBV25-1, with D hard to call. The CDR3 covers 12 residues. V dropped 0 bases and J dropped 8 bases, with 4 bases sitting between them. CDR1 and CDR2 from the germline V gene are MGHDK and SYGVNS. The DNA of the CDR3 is TGTGCCAGCAGTGAATACCAGGAAAAACTGTTTTTT. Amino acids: CASSEYQEKLFF.

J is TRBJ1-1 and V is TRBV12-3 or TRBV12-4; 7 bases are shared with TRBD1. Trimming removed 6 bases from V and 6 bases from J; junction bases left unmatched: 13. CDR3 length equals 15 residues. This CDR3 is CASRGWATGVAEAFF. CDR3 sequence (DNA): TGTGCCAGCAGGGGGTGGGCAACAGGGGTGGCTGAAGCTTTCTTT.

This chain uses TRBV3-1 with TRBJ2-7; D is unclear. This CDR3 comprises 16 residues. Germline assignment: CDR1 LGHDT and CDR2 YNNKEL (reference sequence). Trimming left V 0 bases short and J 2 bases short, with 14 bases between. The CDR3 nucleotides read TGTGCCAGCAGCCAAGATCTAGGCGGCACTCCCTACGAGCAGTACTTC. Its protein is CASSQDLGGTPYEQYF.

CDR3 in DNA: TGTGCCAGCACGCGCAGGGGGGGGGATACGCAGTATTTT. It yields the protein CASTRRGGDTQYF. The V gene is TRBV6-1, the J gene TRBJ2-3; D possibly uses TRBD1 or TRBD2 (7 bases each). The germline V gene encodes CDR1 MNHNS and CDR2 SASEGT. This CDR3 has 13 residues. The V and J ends lost 7 bases and 6 bases respectively, with 14 bases between them.

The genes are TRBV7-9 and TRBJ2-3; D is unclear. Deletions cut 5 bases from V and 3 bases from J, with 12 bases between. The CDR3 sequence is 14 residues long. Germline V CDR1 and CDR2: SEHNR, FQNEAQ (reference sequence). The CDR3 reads CASSRGSGTDTQYF. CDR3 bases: TGTGCCAGCAGCCGCGGCTCCGGGACAGATACGCAGTATTTT.

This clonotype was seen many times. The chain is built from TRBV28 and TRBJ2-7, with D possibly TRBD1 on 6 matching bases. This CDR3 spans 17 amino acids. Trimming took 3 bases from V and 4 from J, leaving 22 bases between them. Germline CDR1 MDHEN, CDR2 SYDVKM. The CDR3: CASSLKVGQRIEYEQYV. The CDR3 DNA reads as TGTGCCAGCAGTTTGAAGGTCGGACAGCGCATTGAGTACGAGCAGTACGTC.

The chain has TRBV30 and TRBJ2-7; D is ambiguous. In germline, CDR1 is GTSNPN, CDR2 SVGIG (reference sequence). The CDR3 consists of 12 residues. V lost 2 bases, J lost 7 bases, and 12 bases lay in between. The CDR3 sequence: CAWSPDPWEQYF. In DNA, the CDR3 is TGTGCCTGGAGTCCGGACCCTTGGGAGCAGTACTTC.

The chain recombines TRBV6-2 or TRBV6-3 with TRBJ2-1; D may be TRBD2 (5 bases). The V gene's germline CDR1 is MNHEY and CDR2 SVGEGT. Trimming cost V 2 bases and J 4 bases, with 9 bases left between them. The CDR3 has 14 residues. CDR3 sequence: CASSYAGEYNEQFF. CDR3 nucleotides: TGTGCCAGCAGTTACGCCGGGGAATACAATGAGCAGTTCTTC.

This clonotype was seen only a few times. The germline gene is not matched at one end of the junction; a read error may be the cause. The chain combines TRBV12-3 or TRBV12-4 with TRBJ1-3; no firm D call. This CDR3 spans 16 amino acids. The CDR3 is CASSLLVLPLHAISDF. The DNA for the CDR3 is TGTGCCAGCAGTTTGTTGGTCCTACCTCTCCATGCGATCTCGGATTTT.

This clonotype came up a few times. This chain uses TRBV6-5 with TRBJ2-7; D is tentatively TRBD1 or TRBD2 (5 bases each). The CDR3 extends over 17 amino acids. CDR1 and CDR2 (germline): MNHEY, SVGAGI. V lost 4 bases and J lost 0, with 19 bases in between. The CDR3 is CASSSPRIRDRSYEQYF. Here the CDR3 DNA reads TGTGCCAGCAGTTCTCCAAGGATTAGGGACCGCTCCTACGAGCAGTACTTC.

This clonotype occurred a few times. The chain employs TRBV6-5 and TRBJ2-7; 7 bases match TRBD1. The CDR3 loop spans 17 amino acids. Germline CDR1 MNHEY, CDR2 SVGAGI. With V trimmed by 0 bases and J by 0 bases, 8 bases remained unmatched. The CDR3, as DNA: TGTGCCAGCAGTTACTCGAAGAGGGGGCCTAGCTCCTACGAGCAGTACTTC. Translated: CASSYSKRGPSSYEQYF.

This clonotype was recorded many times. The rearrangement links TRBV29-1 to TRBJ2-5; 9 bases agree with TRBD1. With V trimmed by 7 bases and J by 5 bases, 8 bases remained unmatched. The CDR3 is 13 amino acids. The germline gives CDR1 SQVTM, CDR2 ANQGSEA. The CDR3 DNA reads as TGCAGCGGGTGGGACAGGGCAAGGGAGACCCAGTACTTC. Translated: CSGWDRARETQYF.

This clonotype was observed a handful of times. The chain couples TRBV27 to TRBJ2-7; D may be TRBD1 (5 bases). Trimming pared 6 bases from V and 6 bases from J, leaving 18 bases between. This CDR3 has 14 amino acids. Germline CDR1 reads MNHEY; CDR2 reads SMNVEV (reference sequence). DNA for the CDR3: TGTGCCAGCAGCCCCACCAGGGTATCGGGCGAGCAGTACGTC. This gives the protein CASSPTRVSGEQYV.

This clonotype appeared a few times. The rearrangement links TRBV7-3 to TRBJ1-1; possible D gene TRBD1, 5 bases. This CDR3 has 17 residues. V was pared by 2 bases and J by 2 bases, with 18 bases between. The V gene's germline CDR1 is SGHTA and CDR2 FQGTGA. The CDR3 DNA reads TGTGCCAGCAGCTTATTTTCGCCGGCGACAGTCAACACTGAAGCTTTCTTT. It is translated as CASSLFSPATVNTEAFF.

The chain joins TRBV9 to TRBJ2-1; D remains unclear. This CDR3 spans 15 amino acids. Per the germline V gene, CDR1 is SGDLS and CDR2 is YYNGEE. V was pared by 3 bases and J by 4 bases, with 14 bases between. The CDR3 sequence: CASSADGPPYNEQFF. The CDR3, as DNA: TGTGCCAGCAGCGCGGACGGACCACCTTACAATGAGCAGTTCTTC.

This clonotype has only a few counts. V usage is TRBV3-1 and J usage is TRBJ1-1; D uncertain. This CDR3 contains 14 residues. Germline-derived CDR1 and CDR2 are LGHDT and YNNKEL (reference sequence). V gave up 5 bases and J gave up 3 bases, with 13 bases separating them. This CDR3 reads CASSSREIHTEAFF. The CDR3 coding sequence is TGTGCCAGCAGCTCGAGGGAAATCCACACTGAAGCTTTCTTT.

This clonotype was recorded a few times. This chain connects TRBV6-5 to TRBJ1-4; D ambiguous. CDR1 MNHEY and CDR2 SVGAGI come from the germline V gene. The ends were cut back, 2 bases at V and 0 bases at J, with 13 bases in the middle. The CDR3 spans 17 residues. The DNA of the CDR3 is TGTGCCAGCAGTTACACAAATCAGTTTGCAACTAATGAAAAACTGTTTTTT. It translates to CASSYTNQFATNEKLFF.

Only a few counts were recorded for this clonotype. The CDR3 reads CAQPYTDTQYF. CDR3 coding DNA: TGCGCCCAGCCTTACACAGATACGCAGTATTTT. The chain carries TRBV4-3 and TRBJ2-3; no firm D call. The ends were cut back, 11 bases at V and 2 bases at J, with 8 bases in the middle. Germline V CDR1 and CDR2: LGHNA, YSLEER. The CDR3 runs 11 residues.

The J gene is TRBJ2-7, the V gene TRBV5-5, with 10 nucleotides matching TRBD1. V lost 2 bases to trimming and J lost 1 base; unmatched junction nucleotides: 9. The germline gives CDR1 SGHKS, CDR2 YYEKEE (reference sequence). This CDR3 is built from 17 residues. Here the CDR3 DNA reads TGTGCCAGCAGCTTAGTTACCTGGACAGGGGGGTCCTACGAGCAGTACTTC. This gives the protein CASSLVTWTGGSYEQYF.